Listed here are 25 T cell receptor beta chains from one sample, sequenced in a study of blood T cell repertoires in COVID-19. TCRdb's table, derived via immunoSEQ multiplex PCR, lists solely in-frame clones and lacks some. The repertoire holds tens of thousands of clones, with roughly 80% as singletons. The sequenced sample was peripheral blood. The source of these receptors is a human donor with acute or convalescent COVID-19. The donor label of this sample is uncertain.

The CDR3 loop reads CASSQEGTSGSYEQYF. CDR3 DNA: TGTGCCAGCAGCCAGGAAGGGACTAGCGGGAGCTACGAGCAGTACTTC. This chain links TRBV4-2 with TRBJ2-7, with 14 positions matching TRBD2. Looked up from germline, CDR1 is LGHNA and CDR2 is YNFKEQ. V dropped 3 bases and J dropped 3; count of bases not matched to a gene: 4. The CDR3 loop spans 16 amino acids.

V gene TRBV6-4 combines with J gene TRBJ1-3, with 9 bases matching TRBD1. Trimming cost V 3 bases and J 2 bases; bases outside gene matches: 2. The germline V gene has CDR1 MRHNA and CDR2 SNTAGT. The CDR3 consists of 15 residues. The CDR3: CASSEGTGTGNTIYF. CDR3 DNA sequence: TGTGCCAGCAGTGAAGGGACAGGGACTGGAAACACCATATATTTT.

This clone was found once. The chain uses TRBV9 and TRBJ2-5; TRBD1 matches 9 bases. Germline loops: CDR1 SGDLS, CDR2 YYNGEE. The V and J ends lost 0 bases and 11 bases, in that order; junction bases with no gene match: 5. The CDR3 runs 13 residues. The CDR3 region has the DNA TGTGCCAGCAGCGTAGGGGGACAGGGAGATCAGTACTTC. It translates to CASSVGGQGDQYF.

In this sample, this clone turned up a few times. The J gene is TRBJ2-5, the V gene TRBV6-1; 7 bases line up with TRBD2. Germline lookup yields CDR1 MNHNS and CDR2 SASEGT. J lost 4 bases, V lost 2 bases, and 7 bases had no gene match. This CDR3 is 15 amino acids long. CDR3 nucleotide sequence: TGTGCCAGCAGTGAATGGGGCTTAGCGGGAGAGACCCAGTACTTC. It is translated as CASSEWGLAGETQYF.

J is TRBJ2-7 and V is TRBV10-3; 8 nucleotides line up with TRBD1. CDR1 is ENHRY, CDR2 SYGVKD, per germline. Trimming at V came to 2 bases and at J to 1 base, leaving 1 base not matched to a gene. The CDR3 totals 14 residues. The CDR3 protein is CAISEGQGSYEQYF. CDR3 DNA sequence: TGTGCCATCAGTGAGGGACAGGGATCCTACGAGCAGTACTTC.

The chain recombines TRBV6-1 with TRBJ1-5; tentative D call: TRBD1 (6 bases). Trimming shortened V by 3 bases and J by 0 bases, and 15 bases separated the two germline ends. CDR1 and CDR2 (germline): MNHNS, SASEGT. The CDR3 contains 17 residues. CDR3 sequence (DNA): TGTGCCAGCAGTGACCCTCTCGGACAGATTAGCAATCAGCCCCAGCATTTT. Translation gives CASSDPLGQISNQPQHF.

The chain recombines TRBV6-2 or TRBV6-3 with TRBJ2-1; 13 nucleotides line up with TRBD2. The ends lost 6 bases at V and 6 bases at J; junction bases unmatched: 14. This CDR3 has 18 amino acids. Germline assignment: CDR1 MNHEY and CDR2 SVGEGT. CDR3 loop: CASSLRALLAGGTNEQFF. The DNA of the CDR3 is TGTGCCAGCAGCCTCCGGGCACTACTAGCGGGAGGGACCAATGAGCAGTTCTTC.

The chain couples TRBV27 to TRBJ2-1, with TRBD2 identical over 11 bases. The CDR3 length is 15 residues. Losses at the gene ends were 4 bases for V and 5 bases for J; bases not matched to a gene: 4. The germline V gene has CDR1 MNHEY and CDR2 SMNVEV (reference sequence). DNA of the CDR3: TGTGCCAGCAGTTCCGGGACTAGCGGAAACAATGAGCAGTTCTTC. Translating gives CASSSGTSGNNEQFF.

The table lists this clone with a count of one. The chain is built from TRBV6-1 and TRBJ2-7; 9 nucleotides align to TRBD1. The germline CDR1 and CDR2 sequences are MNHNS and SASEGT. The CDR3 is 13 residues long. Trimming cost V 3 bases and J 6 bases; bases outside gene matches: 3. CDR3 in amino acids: CASSERDRVEQYF. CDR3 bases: TGTGCCAGCAGTGAGCGGGACAGGGTCGAGCAGTACTTC.

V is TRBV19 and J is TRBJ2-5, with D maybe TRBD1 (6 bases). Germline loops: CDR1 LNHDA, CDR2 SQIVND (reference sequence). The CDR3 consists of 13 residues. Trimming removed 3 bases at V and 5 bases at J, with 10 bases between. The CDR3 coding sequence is TGTGCCAGTAGTATTGGACAGTCGGAGACCCAGTACTTC. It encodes CASSIGQSETQYF.

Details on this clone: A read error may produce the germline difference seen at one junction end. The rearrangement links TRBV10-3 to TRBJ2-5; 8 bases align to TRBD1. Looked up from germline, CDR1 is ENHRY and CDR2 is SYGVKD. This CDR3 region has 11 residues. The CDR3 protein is CAVRGRETQYF. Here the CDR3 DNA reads TGTGCCGTCAGGGGGCGGGAGACCCAGTACTTC.

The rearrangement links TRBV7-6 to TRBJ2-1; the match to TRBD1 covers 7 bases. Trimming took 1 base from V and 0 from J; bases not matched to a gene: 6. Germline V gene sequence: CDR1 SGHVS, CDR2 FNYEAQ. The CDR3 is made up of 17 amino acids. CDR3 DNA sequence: TGTGCCAGCAGCTTAGGGAACAGGGGTAGCTCCTACAATGAGCAGTTCTTC. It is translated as CASSLGNRGSSYNEQFF.

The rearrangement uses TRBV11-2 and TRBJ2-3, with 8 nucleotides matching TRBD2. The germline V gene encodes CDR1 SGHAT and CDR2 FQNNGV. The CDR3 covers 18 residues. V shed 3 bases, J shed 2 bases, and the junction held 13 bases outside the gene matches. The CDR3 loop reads CASSFREIAGSYTDTQYF. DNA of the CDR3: TGTGCCAGCAGCTTTAGGGAGATAGCGGGGAGCTACACAGATACGCAGTATTTT.

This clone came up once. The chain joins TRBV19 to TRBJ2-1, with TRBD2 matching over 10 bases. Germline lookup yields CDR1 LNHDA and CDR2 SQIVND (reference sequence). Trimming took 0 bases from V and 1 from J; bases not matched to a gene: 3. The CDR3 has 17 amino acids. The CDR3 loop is CASSIDPSGGSYNEQFF. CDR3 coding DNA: TGTGCCAGTAGTATAGATCCTAGCGGGGGTTCCTACAATGAGCAGTTCTTC.

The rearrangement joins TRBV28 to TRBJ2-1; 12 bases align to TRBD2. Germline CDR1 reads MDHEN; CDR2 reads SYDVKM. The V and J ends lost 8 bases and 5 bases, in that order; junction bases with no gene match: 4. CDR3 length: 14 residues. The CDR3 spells CASLTSGRHNEQFF. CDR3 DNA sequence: TGTGCCAGCCTTACTAGCGGGAGGCACAATGAGCAGTTCTTC.

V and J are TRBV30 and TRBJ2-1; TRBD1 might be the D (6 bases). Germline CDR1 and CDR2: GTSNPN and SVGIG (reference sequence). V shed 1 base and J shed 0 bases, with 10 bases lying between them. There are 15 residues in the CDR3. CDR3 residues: CAWSAGTPSYNEQFF. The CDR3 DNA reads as TGTGCCTGGAGTGCCGGGACACCCTCCTACAATGAGCAGTTCTTC.

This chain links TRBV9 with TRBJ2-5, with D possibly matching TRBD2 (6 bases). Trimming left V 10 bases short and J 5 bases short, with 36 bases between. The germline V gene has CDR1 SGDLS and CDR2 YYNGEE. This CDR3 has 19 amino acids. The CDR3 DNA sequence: TGTGCCCCGGGGCCTACGCGGGACTTCCCCTCTGGCTTTGCCGAGACCCAGTACTTC. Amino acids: CAPGPTRDFPSGFAETQYF.

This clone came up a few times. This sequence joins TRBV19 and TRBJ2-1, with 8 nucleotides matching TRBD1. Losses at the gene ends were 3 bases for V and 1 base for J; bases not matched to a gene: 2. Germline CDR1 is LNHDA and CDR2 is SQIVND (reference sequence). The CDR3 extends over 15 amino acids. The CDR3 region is CASSMDRASYNEQFF. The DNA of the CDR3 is TGTGCCAGTAGTATGGACAGGGCATCCTACAATGAGCAGTTCTTC.

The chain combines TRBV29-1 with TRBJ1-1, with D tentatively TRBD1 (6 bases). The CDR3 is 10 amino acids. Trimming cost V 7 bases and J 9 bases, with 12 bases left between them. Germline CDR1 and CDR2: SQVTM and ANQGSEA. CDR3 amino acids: CSAEDSQAFF. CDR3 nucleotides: TGCAGCGCCGAGGACAGCCAAGCTTTCTTT. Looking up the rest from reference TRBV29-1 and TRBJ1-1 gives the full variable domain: SAVISQKPSRDICQRGTSLTIQCQVDSQVTMMFWYRQQPGQSLTLIATANQGSEATYESGFVIDKFPISRPNLTFSTLTVSNMSPEDSSIYLCSAEDSQAFFGQGTRLTVV.

The CDR3 loop is CASSLGGDRVETQYF. The CDR3 bases are TGCGCCAGCAGCCTGGGCGGGGACAGGGTAGAGACCCAGTACTTC. The rearrangement uses TRBV5-1 and TRBJ2-5, with 9 bases fitting TRBD1. V lost 4 bases to trimming and J lost 4 bases; unmatched junction nucleotides: 8. The CDR3 is made up of 15 amino acids. Looked up from germline, CDR1 is SGHRS and CDR2 is YFSETQ.

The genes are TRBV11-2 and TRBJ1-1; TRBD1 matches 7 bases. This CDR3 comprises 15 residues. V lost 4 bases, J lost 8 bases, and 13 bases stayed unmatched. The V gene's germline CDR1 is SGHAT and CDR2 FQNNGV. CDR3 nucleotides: TGTGCCAGCAGCTCAGGAAGACCGGGACAGTTCGAAGCTTTCTTT. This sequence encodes CASSSGRPGQFEAFF.

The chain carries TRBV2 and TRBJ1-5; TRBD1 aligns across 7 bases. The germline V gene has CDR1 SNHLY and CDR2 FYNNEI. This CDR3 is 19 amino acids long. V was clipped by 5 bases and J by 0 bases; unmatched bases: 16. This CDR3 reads CASSSPWGNPGGSNQPQHF. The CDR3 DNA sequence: TGTGCCAGCAGTTCTCCATGGGGGAACCCAGGGGGTAGCAATCAGCCCCAGCATTTT.

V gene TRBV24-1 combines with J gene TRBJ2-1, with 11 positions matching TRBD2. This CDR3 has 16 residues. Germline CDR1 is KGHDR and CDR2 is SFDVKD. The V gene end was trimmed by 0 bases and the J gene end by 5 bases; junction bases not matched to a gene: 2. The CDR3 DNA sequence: TGTGCCACCAGTGATTTGAGACTAGCGGGACACAATGAGCAGTTCTTC. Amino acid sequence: CATSDLRLAGHNEQFF.

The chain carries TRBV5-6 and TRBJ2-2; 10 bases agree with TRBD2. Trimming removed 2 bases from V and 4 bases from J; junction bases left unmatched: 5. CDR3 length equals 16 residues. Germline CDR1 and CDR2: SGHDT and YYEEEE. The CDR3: CASSFSGRWGTGELFF. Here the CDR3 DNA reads TGTGCCAGCAGCTTTAGCGGGAGGTGGGGCACCGGGGAGCTGTTTTTT.

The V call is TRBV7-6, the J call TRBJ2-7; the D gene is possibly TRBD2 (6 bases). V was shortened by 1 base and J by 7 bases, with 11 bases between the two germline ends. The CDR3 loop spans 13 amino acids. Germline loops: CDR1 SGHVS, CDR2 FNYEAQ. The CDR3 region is CASSLVGGEEQYF. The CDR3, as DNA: TGTGCCAGCAGCTTAGTGGGAGGCGAAGAGCAGTACTTC. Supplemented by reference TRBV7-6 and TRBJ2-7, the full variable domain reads GAGVSQSPRYKVTKRGQDVALRCDPISGHVSLYWYRQALGQGPEFLTYFNYEAQQDKSGLPNDRFSAERPEGSISTLTIQRTEQRDSAMYRCASSLVGGEEQYFGPGTRLTVT.